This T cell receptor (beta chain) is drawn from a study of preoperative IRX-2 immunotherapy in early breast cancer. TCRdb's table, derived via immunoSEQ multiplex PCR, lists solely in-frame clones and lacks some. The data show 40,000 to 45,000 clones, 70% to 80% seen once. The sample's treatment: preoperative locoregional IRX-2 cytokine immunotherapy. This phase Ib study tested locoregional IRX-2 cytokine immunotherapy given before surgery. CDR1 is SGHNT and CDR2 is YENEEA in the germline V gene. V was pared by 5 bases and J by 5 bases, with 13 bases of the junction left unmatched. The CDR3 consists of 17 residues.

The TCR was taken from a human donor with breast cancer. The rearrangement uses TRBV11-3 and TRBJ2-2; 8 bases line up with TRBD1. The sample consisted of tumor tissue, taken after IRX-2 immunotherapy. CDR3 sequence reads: CASSPTAQGARTGELFF. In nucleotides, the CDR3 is TGTGCCAGCAGCCCCACAGCCCAGGGGGCGAGAACCGGGGAGCTGTTTTTT.